This TCR beta chain was retrieved from a study of T cells in Graves' hyperthyroidism and ophthalmopathy. The study, taken as a whole, reports: Separating ophthalmopathy from stable hyperthyroidism was achieved by a 13 V-J model.

This CDR3 is 15 amino acids long. In germline, CDR1 is ENHRY, CDR2 SYGVKD. The junction had 5 bases not matched to a gene; V was cut back by 4 bases and J by 5 bases. Regions amplified from RNA transcripts were the TCR beta CDR3 regions. TCR CDR3 underwent first-round RT-PCR with the HTBI primer set. TCRdb re-called the multiplex PCR reads with MiXCR, one entry per CDR3 protein. The sample lists hundreds of thousands of distinct CDR3 sequences, approximately 14% seen once, with 25% to 35% in the top ten. PBMCs were derived from around 10 ml fresh peripheral blood. In regard to this clonotype: As yet, its antigen is unknown.

The sequence was collected from a woman aged 18-29 years with Graves' hyperthyroidism that later progressed to Graves' ophthalmopathy. Sequencing was carried out using blood. The chain combines TRBV10-3 with TRBJ2-3, with TRBD2 matching over 11 bases. Here the CDR3 reads CAISAPGLAVDTQYF. The DNA of the CDR3 is TGTGCCATCAGTGCCCCGGGACTAGCGGTAGATACGCAGTATTTT.